This TCR beta chain comes out of a study of cytomegalovirus exposure and HLA in healthy donors. The CDR3 covers 13 residues. CDR1 LNHDA and CDR2 SQIVND come from the germline V gene (reference sequence). V lost 5 bases to trimming and J lost 8 bases, with 16 bases between them. Regarding the study as a whole: TCR beta chains numbering some 160 were designated cytomegalovirus-associated. No immune exposure information besides CMV serostatus was available. It was confirmed in vitro that a few of the CMV-associated chains were specific for CMV antigens.

To note about this clone: The antigen is not known.

Primers for the PCR totalled 60 Vbeta and 13 Jbeta. The method was immunoSEQ multiplex PCR; TCRdb's version includes in-frame clones alone and lacks a portion of them. The repertoire consists of around 200,000 clones, with over 70% occurring once and the leading ten covering 3.8%. The sequenced sample consisted of PBMCs. The receptor's source is a man aged 50 or older in good health and CMV-seronegative. The V gene is TRBV19, the J gene TRBJ2-7; a possible D gene is TRBD2 (5 bases). CDR3 residues: CASSRAGEGQQYF. CDR3 coding DNA: TGTGCCAGTAGTCGGGCAGGCGAGGGTCAGCAGTACTTC.